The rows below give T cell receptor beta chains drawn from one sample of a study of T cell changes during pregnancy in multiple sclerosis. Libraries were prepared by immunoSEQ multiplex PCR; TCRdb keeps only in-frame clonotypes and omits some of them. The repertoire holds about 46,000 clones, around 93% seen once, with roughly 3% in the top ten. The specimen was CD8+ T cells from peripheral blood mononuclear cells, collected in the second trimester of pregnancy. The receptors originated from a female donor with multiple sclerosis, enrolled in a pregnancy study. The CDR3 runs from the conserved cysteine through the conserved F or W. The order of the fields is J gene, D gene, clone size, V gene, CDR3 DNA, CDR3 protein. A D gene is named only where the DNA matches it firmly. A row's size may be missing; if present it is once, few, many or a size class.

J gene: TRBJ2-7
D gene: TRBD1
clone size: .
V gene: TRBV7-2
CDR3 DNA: TGTGCCAGCAGCGTCCCGGGACAGGGTACCTTTTCTCCCTACGAGCAGTACTTC
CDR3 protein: CASSVPGQGTFSPYEQYF

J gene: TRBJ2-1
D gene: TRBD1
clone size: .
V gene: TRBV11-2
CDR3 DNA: TGTGCCAGCAGCCCGGGACAGTCATCCTACAATGAGCAGTTCTTC
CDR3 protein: CASSPGQSSYNEQFF

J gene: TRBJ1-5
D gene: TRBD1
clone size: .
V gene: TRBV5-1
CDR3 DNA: TGCGCCAGCAGCATAGGACAGGGTAGGAACGGCAATCAGCCCCAGCATTTT
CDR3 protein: CASSIGQGRNGNQPQHF

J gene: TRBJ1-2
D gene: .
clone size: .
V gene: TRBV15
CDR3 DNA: TGTGCCACCAGCATTGACTTTCGAGCTAACTATGGCTACACCTTC
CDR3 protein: CATSIDFRANYGYTF

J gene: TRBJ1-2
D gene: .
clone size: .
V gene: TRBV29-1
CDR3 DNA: TGCAGCGTCATCGGCCCTGGGGGCGGCTACACCTTC
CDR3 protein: CSVIGPGGGYTF

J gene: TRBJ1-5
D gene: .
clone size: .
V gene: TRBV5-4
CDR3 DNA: TGTGCCAGCAGCTTGGCCCCGGGGTCCAATCAGCCCCAGCATTTT
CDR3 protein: CASSLAPGSNQPQHF

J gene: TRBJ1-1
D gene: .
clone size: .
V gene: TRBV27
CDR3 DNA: TGTGCCAGCAGTTTTGCCTCGAACACAGGGTTGACTGAAGCTTTCTTT
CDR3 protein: CASSFASNTGLTEAFF

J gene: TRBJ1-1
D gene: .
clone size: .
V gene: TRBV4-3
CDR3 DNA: TGCGCCAGCAGCCTGGGCTCTGAAGCTTTCTTT
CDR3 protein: CASSLGSEAFF

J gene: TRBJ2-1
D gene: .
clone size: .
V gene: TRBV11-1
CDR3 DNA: TGTGCCAGCAGCTTAGGACAGGTGGACTACAATGAGCAGTTCTTC
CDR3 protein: CASSLGQVDYNEQFF

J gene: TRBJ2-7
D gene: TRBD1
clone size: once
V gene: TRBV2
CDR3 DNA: TGTGCCAGCACCTCCGGGACAGGGTCCTACGAGCAGTACTTC
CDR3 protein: CASTSGTGSYEQYF

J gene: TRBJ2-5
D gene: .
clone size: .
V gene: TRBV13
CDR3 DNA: TGTGCCAGCAGCGGTGCCGAGTACCAAGAGACCCAGTACTTC
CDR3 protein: CASSGAEYQETQYF

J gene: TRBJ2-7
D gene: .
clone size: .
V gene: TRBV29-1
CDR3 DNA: TGCAGCGTTGAACAGACAGGGGACTACGGGCAGTACTTC
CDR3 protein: CSVEQTGDYGQYF

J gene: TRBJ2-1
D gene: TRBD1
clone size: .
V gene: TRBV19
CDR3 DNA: TGTGCCAGTAGTTTTGGGACAGGGAATGAGCAGTTCTTC
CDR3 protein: CASSFGTGNEQFF

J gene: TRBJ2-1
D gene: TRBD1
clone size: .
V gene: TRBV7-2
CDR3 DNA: TGTGCCAGCAGCGTGGGACAGCTCTACAATGAGCAGTTCTTC
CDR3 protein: CASSVGQLYNEQFF

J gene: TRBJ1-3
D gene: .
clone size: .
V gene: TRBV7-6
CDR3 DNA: TGTGCCAGCAGCCCCACGAGATTGCTCTCTGGAAACACCATATATTTT
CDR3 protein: CASSPTRLLSGNTIYF

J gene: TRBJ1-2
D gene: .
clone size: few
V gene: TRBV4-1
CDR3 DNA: TGCGCCAGCAGCCAAGCGGACAGCGTAGGTGGCTACACCTTC
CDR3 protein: CASSQADSVGGYTF

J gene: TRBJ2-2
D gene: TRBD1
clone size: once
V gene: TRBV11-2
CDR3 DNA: TGTGCCAGCAGCCCACAATCGACAGGGAAGGAAGCCGGGGAGCTGTTTTTT
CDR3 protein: CASSPQSTGKEAGELFF

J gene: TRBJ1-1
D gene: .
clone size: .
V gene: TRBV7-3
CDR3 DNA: TGTGCCAGCAGCTTTTATAACACTGAAGCTTTCTTT
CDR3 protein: CASSFYNTEAFF

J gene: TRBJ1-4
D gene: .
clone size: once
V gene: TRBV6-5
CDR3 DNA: TGTGCCAGCAGCCGCCCCGGTCTCAGGGAAAAACTGTTTTTT
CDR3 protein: CASSRPGLREKLFF

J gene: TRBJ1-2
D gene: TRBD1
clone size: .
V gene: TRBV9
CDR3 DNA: TGTGCCAGCAGCCCTTCCGGGACAGAGTATGGCTACACCTTC
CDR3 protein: CASSPSGTEYGYTF

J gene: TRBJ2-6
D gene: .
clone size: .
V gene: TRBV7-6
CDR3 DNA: TGTGCCAGCAGCCCACCAGGGGTTGGGGCCAACGTCCTGACTTTC
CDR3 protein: CASSPPGVGANVLTF

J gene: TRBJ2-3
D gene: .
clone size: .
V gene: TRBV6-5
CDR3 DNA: TGTGCCAGCAGTCAAAAGGACTTCACAGATACGCAGTATTTT
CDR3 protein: CASSQKDFTDTQYF

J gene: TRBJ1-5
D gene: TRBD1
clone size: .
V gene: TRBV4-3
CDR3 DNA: TGCGCCAGCAGCCGAGACAGGGGGTTAGGGCAGCCCCAGCATTTT
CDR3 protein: CASSRDRGLGQPQHF